Listed below are T cell receptor beta chains from one sample, sequenced in a study of shared clonotypes between healthy human individuals. The method was immunoSEQ multiplex PCR; TCRdb's version includes in-frame clones alone and lacks a portion of them. The table shows 2.3 million or so clones, with approximately 95% occurring only once. Sequenced: naive CD4+ T cells from PBMCs. The receptor set was obtained from a man aged 18 to 29 in good health. Some clones in this sample may be carry-over from other donors' samples. Each CDR3 is given with its conserved first and last residue. D genes are given only for firm matches. A clone size is listed for some rows: how often the clone was seen (once, few, many), or a class if it is expanded.

DNA: TGTGCCATCAGTGAGCGAGCAAGTGAGACCGGGGAGCTGTTTTTT
CDR3: CAISERASETGELFF
V: TRBV10-3
size: .
D: .
J: TRBJ2-2

DNA: TGTGCCAGTAGTAGAAGGGAGGCGAACACTGAAGCTTTCTTT
CDR3: CASSRREANTEAFF
V: TRBV19
size: few
D: .
J: TRBJ1-1

DNA: TGTGCCAGCACCCTGGTTGCGCAAGAGACCCAGTACTTC
CDR3: CASTLVAQETQYF
V: TRBV7-2
size: .
D: .
J: TRBJ2-5

DNA: TGTGCCAGTAGTATCGGCAGGTCCAGCAATCAGCCCCAGCATTTT
CDR3: CASSIGRSSNQPQHF
V: TRBV19
size: .
D: .
J: TRBJ1-5

DNA: TGTGCCAGCAGCTTAGTTCCCCCGGGCGGTTTCATGAACACTGAAGCTTTCTTT
CDR3: CASSLVPPGGFMNTEAFF
V: TRBV7-2
size: .
D: .
J: TRBJ1-1

DNA: TGCGCCAGTACCCTGAGGTCGGGTATTTCCTACAATGAGCAGTTCTTC
CDR3: CASTLRSGISYNEQFF
V: TRBV5-1
size: .
D: .
J: TRBJ2-1

DNA: TGTGCCAGCAGCTTGACACAGCCCGGTGGCTACACCTTC
CDR3: CASSLTQPGGYTF
V: TRBV7-8
size: few
D: .
J: TRBJ1-2

DNA: TGTGCCAGCTCCGAGGGACAGTGGGCCTACGAGCAGTACTTC
CDR3: CASSEGQWAYEQYF
V: TRBV18
size: .
D: TRBD1
J: TRBJ2-7

DNA: TGTGCCAGCAGCCTGGGAGGGCTAGGAACGAACACCGGGGAGCTGTTTTTT
CDR3: CASSLGGLGTNTGELFF
V: TRBV5-6
size: .
D: TRBD2
J: TRBJ2-2

DNA: TGCGCCAGCAGCCCCTCCCGGGTAGCGGGCTCCTCCTACGAGCAGTACTTC
CDR3: CASSPSRVAGSSYEQYF
V: TRBV4-1
size: .
D: TRBD2
J: TRBJ2-7

DNA: TGCGCCAGCAGCCCGCCGACCCTACTAGCGCCCAATGGAAGAGAGACCCAGTACTTC
CDR3: CASSPPTLLAPNGRETQYF
V: TRBV4-1
size: once
D: TRBD2
J: TRBJ2-5

DNA: TGTGCCAGCAGCCCGCTAGCGGGGGGTGTAGCCAAAAACATTCAGTACTTC
CDR3: CASSPLAGGVAKNIQYF
V: TRBV11-2
size: once
D: TRBD2
J: TRBJ2-4

DNA: TGTGCCACCAGCAGAGATGTAGTGGCCGGGCCGCAAGAGACCCAGTACTTC
CDR3: CATSRDVVAGPQETQYF
V: TRBV15
size: once
D: .
J: TRBJ2-5

DNA: TGTGCCAGCAGTAGTGGTGGGACAGCGAACACAGATACGCAGTATTTT
CDR3: CASSSGGTANTDTQYF
V: TRBV2
size: .
D: TRBD1
J: TRBJ2-3

DNA: TGTGCCGGGGGTATCCGTATGGCTGGGGCCAACGTCCTGACTTTC
CDR3: CAGGIRMAGANVLTF
V: TRBV19
size: .
D: .
J: TRBJ2-6

DNA: TGTGCCAGCAGATCCGGGACTAACTCACTCACAGATACGCAGTATTTT
CDR3: CASRSGTNSLTDTQYF
V: TRBV5-4
size: .
D: TRBD2
J: TRBJ2-3

DNA: TGTGCCAGCAGCCGGGCGTTTACTAACTATGGCTACACCTTC
CDR3: CASSRAFTNYGYTF
V: TRBV14
size: .
D: .
J: TRBJ1-2

DNA: TGTGCCAGCAGCCCGGTCGGGCCCCACTACGAGCAGTACTTC
CDR3: CASSPVGPHYEQYF
V: TRBV5-4
size: .
D: .
J: TRBJ2-7

DNA: TGTGCCAGCAGCCCGGGACAGCGACGCACTGAAGCTTTCTTT
CDR3: CASSPGQRRTEAFF
V: TRBV7-2
size: .
D: TRBD1
J: TRBJ1-1

DNA: TGTGCCAGCAGCGACAGGGTGGGCTATGGCTACACCTTC
CDR3: CASSDRVGYGYTF
V: TRBV9
size: .
D: .
J: TRBJ1-2

DNA: TGTGCCAGCAGGGGGTCCAGCGGGACCGGGGAGCTGTTTTTT
CDR3: CASRGSSGTGELFF
V: TRBV14
size: few
D: .
J: TRBJ2-2

DNA: TGTGCCAGTAACTCACCGGGACAGGGTCGGGAGGAAAAACTGTTTTTT
CDR3: CASNSPGQGREEKLFF
V: TRBV19
size: .
D: TRBD1
J: TRBJ1-4

DNA: TGTGCCAGCTCACCACAGCGGGAGTTTTACAATGAGCAGTTCTTC
CDR3: CASSPQREFYNEQFF
V: TRBV18
size: .
D: TRBD2
J: TRBJ2-1

DNA: TGTGCCAGCAGTTTATTTCTAGCGCCCTACAATGAGCAGTTCTTC
CDR3: CASSLFLAPYNEQFF
V: TRBV27
size: .
D: .
J: TRBJ2-1

DNA: TGTGCCAGTAGTACTTCCGGGACAGCCTCTTATGAAGCTTTCTTT
CDR3: CASSTSGTASYEAFF
V: TRBV19
size: once
D: TRBD1
J: TRBJ1-1

DNA: TGTGCCAGCAGCCCTACCACTAGCACAGATACGCAGTATTTT
CDR3: CASSPTTSTDTQYF
V: TRBV6-6
size: .
D: .
J: TRBJ2-3

DNA: TGTGCCAGCAGCGTAATTGAAACCGGGGAGCTGTTTTTT
CDR3: CASSVIETGELFF
V: TRBV9
size: .
D: .
J: TRBJ2-2

DNA: TGTGCCTGGAGTGCGGGTAGCGGGAGATACAATGAGCAGTTCTTC
CDR3: CAWSAGSGRYNEQFF
V: TRBV30
size: .
D: TRBD2
J: TRBJ2-1

DNA: TGTGCCAGCTCACCGAACCGGACTAGCGGGAGAAGGGATGAGCAGTTCTTC
CDR3: CASSPNRTSGRRDEQFF
V: TRBV18
size: .
D: TRBD2
J: TRBJ2-1

DNA: TGTGCCATCAGCCTGGATGGCACAGATACGCAGTATTTT
CDR3: CAISLDGTDTQYF
V: TRBV10-3
size: .
D: .
J: TRBJ2-3

DNA: TGTGCCAGTAGTATAGCTGGGAGGGCCGGTGTCGGGGAGCTGTTTTTT
CDR3: CASSIAGRAGVGELFF
V: TRBV19
size: once
D: TRBD2
J: TRBJ2-2

DNA: TGTGCCAGCAGCCTCAGCGGGCCTGGGGGAGAGACCCAGTACTTC
CDR3: CASSLSGPGGETQYF
V: TRBV11-2
size: .
D: .
J: TRBJ2-5

DNA: TGTGCCAGCTCACCCCAACCGGGACAGGGTAACTATGGCTACACCTTC
CDR3: CASSPQPGQGNYGYTF
V: TRBV18
size: .
D: TRBD1
J: TRBJ1-2

DNA: TGTGCCAGCAGTTTGGTGGGACAGCAGTACTTC
CDR3: CASSLVGQQYF
V: TRBV28
size: .
D: .
J: TRBJ2-7

DNA: TGCGCCAGCAGCCTCCCACTAGCGGCCGTGGGGAATGAGCAGTTCTTC
CDR3: CASSLPLAAVGNEQFF
V: TRBV5-1
size: .
D: TRBD2
J: TRBJ2-1

DNA: TGTGCCAGCAGCCGGGGACTAGCGGGAGTTCTGGAGACCCAGTACTTC
CDR3: CASSRGLAGVLETQYF
V: TRBV5-6
size: .
D: TRBD2
J: TRBJ2-5

DNA: TGTGCCAGCAGTGTCAGGGGAAACGTTCCCGGGGAGCTGTTTTTT
CDR3: CASSVRGNVPGELFF
V: TRBV6-1
size: .
D: .
J: TRBJ2-2

DNA: TGTGCCAGCAGTCCTCGACAGCTAGGAAAAAACATTCAGTACTTC
CDR3: CASSPRQLGKNIQYF
V: TRBV27
size: .
D: .
J: TRBJ2-4

DNA: TGTGCCAGCAGCTTAACCTACACCGGGGAGCTGTTTTTT
CDR3: CASSLTYTGELFF
V: TRBV7-8
size: .
D: .
J: TRBJ2-2

DNA: TGTGCCAGCAGTTTCCTAGCCAAAAACACAGATACGCAGTATTTT
CDR3: CASSFLAKNTDTQYF
V: TRBV28
size: .
D: .
J: TRBJ2-3

DNA: TGCGCCAGCAGTTCGACAGGGAAGGGAAACATTCAGTACTTC
CDR3: CASSSTGKGNIQYF
V: TRBV10-2
size: .
D: TRBD1
J: TRBJ2-4

DNA: TGTGCCAGCAGCTTCAGACTGACCCAGTACTTC
CDR3: CASSFRLTQYF
V: TRBV11-3
size: .
D: .
J: TRBJ2-5

DNA: TGTGCCAGCAGCTTAGGAGACAGCCGAAACTATGGCTACACCTTC
CDR3: CASSLGDSRNYGYTF
V: TRBV7-8
size: .
D: .
J: TRBJ1-2

DNA: TGTGCCAGCAGCCCGGGACTAGCAGTAGATACGCAGTATTTT
CDR3: CASSPGLAVDTQYF
V: TRBV7-2
size: .
D: TRBD2
J: TRBJ2-3

DNA: TGTGCCAGTAGTACCCCGGGACAGGGGGAAGGAGATACGCAGTATTTT
CDR3: CASSTPGQGEGDTQYF
V: TRBV19
size: once
D: TRBD1
J: TRBJ2-3

DNA: TGTGCCAGCAGCTTGAAAGTTAAGGGGGGAGCTTTCTTT
CDR3: CASSLKVKGGAFF
V: TRBV11-1
size: .
D: .
J: TRBJ1-1

DNA: TGTGCCAGCAGCTTAGTCGGGGGCGGGCAGCCCCAGCATTTT
CDR3: CASSLVGGGQPQHF
V: TRBV7-6
size: .
D: .
J: TRBJ1-5

DNA: TGTGCCAGCAGCTTGGCTATGACAGGCGCGGCTAACTATGGCTACACCTTC
CDR3: CASSLAMTGAANYGYTF
V: TRBV5-4
size: .
D: .
J: TRBJ1-2

DNA: TGTGCCAGCAGTGGAGCTAGCGGGCCCTGTGACGAGCAGTACTTC
CDR3: CASSGASGPCDEQYF
V: TRBV6-4
size: few
D: TRBD2
J: TRBJ2-7

DNA: TGTGCCAGTATTGGCGGGAGGGGCCCCTACAATGAGCAGTTCTTC
CDR3: CASIGGRGPYNEQFF
V: TRBV19
size: .
D: TRBD2
J: TRBJ2-1

DNA: TGCGCCAGCAGCCGGGGACTAGCGGGACGGGGTGAGACCCAGTACTTC
CDR3: CASSRGLAGRGETQYF
V: TRBV4-1
size: .
D: TRBD2
J: TRBJ2-5

DNA: TGTGCCAGCAGCCCCGGGGCGGGGAAGCCGCAGGAGTTCTTC
CDR3: CASSPGAGKPQEFF
V: TRBV28
size: .
D: .
J: TRBJ2-1

DNA: TGTGCCAGCGTGGACCAGGGTGGTGAAAAACTGTTTTTT
CDR3: CASVDQGGEKLFF
V: TRBV2
size: .
D: .
J: TRBJ1-4

DNA: TGTGCCAGCAGCGGGGGACTAGCGGCCCTCACAGATACGCAGTATTTT
CDR3: CASSGGLAALTDTQYF
V: TRBV5-6
size: .
D: TRBD2
J: TRBJ2-3

DNA: TGTGCCAGCCGCCCGGGCGGGGGGAACACCGGGGAGCTGTTTTTT
CDR3: CASRPGGGNTGELFF
V: TRBV27
size: .
D: TRBD2
J: TRBJ2-2

DNA: TGTGCCAGCAGAGAAAGACCTAGCTCCTACAATGAGCAGTTCTTC
CDR3: CASRERPSSYNEQFF
V: TRBV6-5
size: .
D: .
J: TRBJ2-1

DNA: TGTGCCAGTAGACGGACAGGTCCTACCTACGAGCAGTACTTC
CDR3: CASRRTGPTYEQYF
V: TRBV19
size: .
D: TRBD1
J: TRBJ2-7